Listed here are 18 T cell receptor beta chains from one sample, sequenced in a study of CD8 T cells in ankylosing spondylitis. TCRdb redid the calling of the 5' RACE reads with MiXCR, one entry per CDR3 protein. The sample includes 210,000 or so distinct CDR3 sequences, approximately 24% of them seen just once. What was sequenced was blood, either unsorted or a sorted T cell fraction (not recorded which). These receptors all come from a male donor with ankylosing spondylitis or in good health (not recorded which).

The sample holds many counts of this clonotype. The chain carries TRBV12-3 or TRBV12-4 and TRBJ2-7; 11 bases are shared with TRBD2. V shed 6 bases, J shed 3 bases, and the junction held 13 bases outside the gene matches. This CDR3 contains 17 residues. CDR3 sequence (DNA): TGTGCCAGCAGCTTTTTCACCACTAGCGGGAGAGTCTACGAGCAGTACTTC. Its protein product is CASSFFTTSGRVYEQYF.

This clonotype was observed at least ten times. The chain uses TRBV7-9 and TRBJ1-4, with TRBD1 as a possible D gene (5 bases). The CDR3 totals 14 residues. Germline V lookup: CDR1 SEHNR, CDR2 FQNEAQ (reference sequence). With 6 bases removed from V and 8 bases from J, the gap between germline ends came to 16 bases. For the CDR3, the DNA is TGTGCCAGCAGTTGGGGCAGGGAAGGCGAAAAACTGTTTTTT. It specifies CASSWGREGEKLFF.

This clonotype was detected many times. This chain connects TRBV20-1 to TRBJ2-3; unclear D gene. Per the germline V gene, CDR1 is DFQATT and CDR2 is SNEGSKA (reference sequence). The CDR3 extends over 13 amino acids. CDR3 protein: CRGARLGTDTQYF. DNA of the CDR3: TGCAGGGGTGCGCGACTCGGCACAGATACGCAGTATTTT.

This clonotype was detected ten times or more. This chain joins TRBV6-1 and TRBJ1-6; D is perhaps TRBD1 (6 bases). Germline V gives CDR1 MNHNS, CDR2 SASEGT. V was cut by 2 bases and J by 8 bases, with 10 bases left in between. The CDR3 covers 14 residues. The DNA for the CDR3 is TGTGCCAGCAGTGAAAGGGGGACGGATTCACCCCTCCACTTT. Its protein product is CASSERGTDSPLHF.

This clonotype occurred many times. The chain carries TRBV14 and TRBJ1-3; TRBD1 is a possible D gene (5 bases). From germline, CDR1 is SGHDN and CDR2 FVKESK. Trimming left V 2 bases short and J 6 bases short, with 11 bases between. There are 14 residues in the CDR3. The CDR3 DNA sequence: TGTGCCAGCAGCCAACTTCAGGGAACAAACACCATATATTTT. Protein sequence: CASSQLQGTNTIYF. Supplemented by reference TRBV14 and TRBJ1-3, the full variable domain reads EAGVTQFPSHSVIEKGQTVTLRCDPISGHDNLYWYRRVMGKEIKFLLHFVKESKQDESGMPNNRFLAERTGGTYSTLKVQPAELEDSGVYFCASSQLQGTNTIYFGEGSWLTVV.

This clonotype was observed many times. The chain recombines TRBV5-1 with TRBJ1-2; the D is unclear. Germline assignment: CDR1 SGHRS and CDR2 YFSETQ. This CDR3 contains 15 residues. V lost 5 bases and J lost 6, with 20 bases in between. Here the CDR3 reads CASRSEQSGRHGYTF. The DNA of the CDR3 is TGCGCCAGCAGGTCGGAGCAATCTGGGCGTCATGGCTACACCTTC. The variable domain in full, with the rest retrieved from reference TRBV5-1 and TRBJ1-2, is KAGVTQTPRYLIKTRGQQVTLSCSPISGHRSVSWYQQTPGQGLQFLFEYFSETQRNKGNFPGRFSGRQFSNSRSEMNVSTLELGDSALYLCASRSEQSGRHGYTFGSGTRLTVV.

This clonotype was found many times. V usage is TRBV29-1 and J usage is TRBJ2-1; the match to TRBD2 covers 11 bases. The CDR3 consists of 16 residues. CDR1 and CDR2 from the germline V gene are SQVTM and ANQGSEA. Trimming at V came to 6 bases and at J to 0 bases, leaving 7 bases not matched to a gene. The CDR3 protein is CSVETSGRSSYNEQFF. For the CDR3, the DNA is TGCAGCGTAGAAACTAGCGGGAGAAGCTCCTACAATGAGCAGTTCTTC.

This clonotype has only a few counts. V and J are TRBV20-1 and TRBJ2-3; no reliable D call. The CDR3 has 13 amino acids. The ends were cut back, 2 bases at V and 4 bases at J, with 10 bases in the middle. The germline gives CDR1 DFQATT, CDR2 SNEGSKA (reference sequence). CDR3 sequence reads: CSARIQIADTQYF. The CDR3 DNA sequence: TGCAGTGCTAGAATACAAATAGCAGATACGCAGTATTTT.

This clonotype was counted ten times or more. CDR3 nucleotides: TGCGCCAGCAGCCAAGGCCCCGGTGGCGGGGATACGCAGTATTTT. This sequence encodes CASSQGPGGGDTQYF. V gene TRBV4-3 combines with J gene TRBJ2-3; perhaps TRBD2 as D (5 bases). Trimming pared 1 base from V and 6 bases from J, leaving 14 bases between. Looked up from germline, CDR1 is LGHNA and CDR2 is YSLEER. The CDR3 is 15 residues long.

This clonotype came up many times. This chain joins TRBV29-1 and TRBJ2-1; D is unresolved. This CDR3 region has 9 residues. Germline CDR1 and CDR2: SQVTM and ANQGSEA. The ends were cut back, 4 bases at V and 10 bases at J, with 5 bases in the middle. CDR3 DNA sequence: TGCAGCGTTGGTCGGGAGCAGTTCTTC. This encodes CSVGREQFF.

CDR3 amino acids: CASSLETGNEKLFF. As DNA, the CDR3 is TGCGCCAGCAGCTTGGAGACAGGAAATGAAAAACTGTTTTTT. J is TRBJ1-4 and V is TRBV5-1; D is perhaps TRBD1 (6 bases). There are 14 residues in the CDR3. With 0 bases removed from V and 5 bases from J, the gap between germline ends came to 8 bases. CDR1 is SGHRS and CDR2 is YFSETQ in the germline V gene.

The rearrangement uses TRBV29-1 and TRBJ1-2, with D possibly TRBD1 on 6 matching bases. Trimming removed 7 bases at V and 5 bases at J, with 14 bases between. CDR1 and CDR2 from the germline V gene are SQVTM and ANQGSEA. This CDR3 has 12 amino acids. As DNA, the CDR3 is TGCAGCGCCTCGGGGCAGGGGTATGGCTACACCTTC. Protein product: CSASGQGYGYTF.

This clonotype was seen many times. This chain uses TRBV10-3 with TRBJ2-3; TRBD1 or TRBD2 may be the D gene (6 bases each). The V end lost 0 bases, the J end lost 2 bases, and 12 bases lay between the germline ends. The CDR3 spans 16 residues. CDR1 and CDR2 from the germline V gene are ENHRY and SYGVKD. CDR3 loop: CAISESPGAFTDTQYF. DNA of the CDR3: TGTGCCATCAGTGAGTCGCCGGGGGCGTTCACAGATACGCAGTATTTT.

Many counts were recorded for this clonotype. CDR3 sequence reads: CASSETMDTQYF. The CDR3, as DNA: TGCGCCAGCAGCGAAACAATGGATACGCAGTATTTT. The J gene is TRBJ2-3, the V gene TRBV5-1; D gene unclear. Germline V gene data show CDR1 as SGHRS and CDR2 as YFSETQ. Trimming left V 4 bases short and J 6 bases short, with 9 bases between. CDR3 length: 12 amino acids.

V and J are TRBV6-1 and TRBJ2-5; maybe TRBD2 (5 bases). CDR3 size: 15 residues. Germline V CDR1 and CDR2: MNHNS, SASEGT. Trimming took off 0 bases at V and 5 bases at J, with 13 bases between the two ends. CDR3 nucleotide sequence: TGTGCCAGCAGTGAAGCGCAGAGGGATTTGGAGACCCAGTACTTC. Amino acid sequence: CASSEAQRDLETQYF.

CDR3 residues: CASRLATGESTGELFF. The CDR3 region has the DNA TGTGCAAGTCGCTTAGCGACAGGGGAAAGCACCGGGGAGCTGTTTTTT. The genes are TRBV12-2 and TRBJ2-2; the D call of TRBD1 is as the table states it, not checked on the DNA. TRBV12-2 is classified as a pseudogene. CDR3 length: 16 amino acids.

This clonotype was seen repeatedly, ten times or more. The J gene is TRBJ1-1, the V gene TRBV15; 7 bases match TRBD1. V lost 1 base to trimming and J lost 1 base; unmatched junction nucleotides: 0. The CDR3 loop spans 14 amino acids. CDR1 is LNHNV and CDR2 is YYDKDF in the germline V gene (reference sequence). CDR3 in DNA: TGTGCCACCAGCAGAGGGACAGGGAACACTGAAGCTTTCTTT. Translation: CATSRGTGNTEAFF.

This clonotype has at least ten counts. The V call is TRBV4-1, the J call TRBJ2-4; D tentatively reads TRBD1 or TRBD2 (5 bases each). V lost 1 base and J lost 1, with 14 bases in between. Germline assignment: CDR1 MGHRA and CDR2 YSYEKL. The CDR3 runs 17 residues. CDR3 amino acids: CASSQVLGEGAKNIQYF. The CDR3 DNA follows: TGCGCCAGCAGCCAAGTACTAGGCGAGGGGGCCAAAAACATTCAGTACTTC.